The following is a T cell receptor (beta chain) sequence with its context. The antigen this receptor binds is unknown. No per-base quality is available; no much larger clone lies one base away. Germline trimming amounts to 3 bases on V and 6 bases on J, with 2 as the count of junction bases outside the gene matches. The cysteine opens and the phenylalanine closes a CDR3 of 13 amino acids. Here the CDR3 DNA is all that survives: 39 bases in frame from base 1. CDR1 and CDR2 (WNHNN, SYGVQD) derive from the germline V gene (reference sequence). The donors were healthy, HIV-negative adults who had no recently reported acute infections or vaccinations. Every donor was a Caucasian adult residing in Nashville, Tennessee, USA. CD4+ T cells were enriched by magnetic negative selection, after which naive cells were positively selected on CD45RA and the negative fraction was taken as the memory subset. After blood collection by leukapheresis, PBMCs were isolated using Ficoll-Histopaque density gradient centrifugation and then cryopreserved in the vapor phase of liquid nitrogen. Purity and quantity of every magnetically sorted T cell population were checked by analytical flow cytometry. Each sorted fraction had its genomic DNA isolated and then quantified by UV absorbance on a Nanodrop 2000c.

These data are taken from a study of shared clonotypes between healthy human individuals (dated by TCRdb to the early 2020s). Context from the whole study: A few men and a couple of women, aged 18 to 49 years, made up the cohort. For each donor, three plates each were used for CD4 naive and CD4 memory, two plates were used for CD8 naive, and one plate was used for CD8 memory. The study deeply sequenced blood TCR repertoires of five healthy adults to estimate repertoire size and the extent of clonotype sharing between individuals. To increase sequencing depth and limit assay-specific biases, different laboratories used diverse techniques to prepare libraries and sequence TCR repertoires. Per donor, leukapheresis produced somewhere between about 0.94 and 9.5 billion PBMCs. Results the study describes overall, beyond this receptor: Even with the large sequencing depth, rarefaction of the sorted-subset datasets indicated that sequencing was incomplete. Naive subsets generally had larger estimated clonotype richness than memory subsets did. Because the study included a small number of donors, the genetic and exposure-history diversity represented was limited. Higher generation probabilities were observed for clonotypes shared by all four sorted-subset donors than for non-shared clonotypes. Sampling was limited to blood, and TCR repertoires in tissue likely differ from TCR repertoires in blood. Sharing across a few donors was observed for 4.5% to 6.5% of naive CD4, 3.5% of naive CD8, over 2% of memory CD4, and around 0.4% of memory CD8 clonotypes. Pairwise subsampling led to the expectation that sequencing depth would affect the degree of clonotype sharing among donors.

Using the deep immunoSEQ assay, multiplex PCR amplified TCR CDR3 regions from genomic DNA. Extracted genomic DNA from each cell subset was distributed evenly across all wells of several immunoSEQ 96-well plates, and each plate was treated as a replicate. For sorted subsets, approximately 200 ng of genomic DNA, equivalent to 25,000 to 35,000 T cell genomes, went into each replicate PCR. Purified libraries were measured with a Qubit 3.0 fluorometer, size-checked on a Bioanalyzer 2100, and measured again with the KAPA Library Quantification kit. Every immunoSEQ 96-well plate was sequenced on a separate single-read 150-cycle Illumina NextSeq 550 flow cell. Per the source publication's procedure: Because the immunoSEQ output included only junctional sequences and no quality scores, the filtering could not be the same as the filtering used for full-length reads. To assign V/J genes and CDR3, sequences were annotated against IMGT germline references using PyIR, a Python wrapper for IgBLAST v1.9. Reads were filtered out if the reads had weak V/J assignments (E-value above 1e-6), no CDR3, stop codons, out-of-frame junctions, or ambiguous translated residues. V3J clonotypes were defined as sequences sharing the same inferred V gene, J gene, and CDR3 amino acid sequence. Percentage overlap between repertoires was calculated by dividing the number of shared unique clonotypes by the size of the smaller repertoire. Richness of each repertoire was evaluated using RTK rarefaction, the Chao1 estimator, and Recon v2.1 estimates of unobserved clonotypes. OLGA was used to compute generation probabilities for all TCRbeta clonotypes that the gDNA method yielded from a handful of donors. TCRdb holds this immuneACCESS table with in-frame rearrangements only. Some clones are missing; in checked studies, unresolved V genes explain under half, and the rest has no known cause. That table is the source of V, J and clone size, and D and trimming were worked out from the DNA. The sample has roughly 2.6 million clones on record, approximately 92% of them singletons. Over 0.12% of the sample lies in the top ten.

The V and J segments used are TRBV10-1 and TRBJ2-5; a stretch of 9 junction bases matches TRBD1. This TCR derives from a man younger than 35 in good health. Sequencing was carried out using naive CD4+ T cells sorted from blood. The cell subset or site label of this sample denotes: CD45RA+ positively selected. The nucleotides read TGCGCCAGCAGTGAAGGACAGGGGCAGACCCAGTACTTC. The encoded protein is CASSEGQGQTQYF.